Below are 20 T cell receptor beta chains sequenced from a single sample in a study of blood T cell repertoires in COVID-19. Assay used: immunoSEQ multiplex PCR; TCRdb lists only in-frame clones, some missing. Found here are about 130,000 clones, over 80% of them singletons; the top ten hold 15% to 20%. What was sequenced was PBMCs or T cells enriched from blood (not recorded which). All receptors come from a man younger than 45 who had recovered from COVID-19.

CDR3 DNA sequence: TGTGCCAGCAGCCGGACAGGGGGCACAGATACGCAGTATTTT. Its translation: CASSRTGGTDTQYF. The chain recombines TRBV6-5 with TRBJ2-3; 9 bases are shared with TRBD1. This CDR3 region has 14 residues. The trim removed 6 bases at V and 1 base at J, leaving 2 bases unmatched. CDR1 is MNHEY, CDR2 SVGAGI, per germline.

V usage is TRBV19 and J usage is TRBJ1-5; TRBD1 agrees at 9 bases. V shed 11 bases, J shed 5 bases, and the junction held 13 bases outside the gene matches. This CDR3 has 15 residues. CDR1 and CDR2 (germline): LNHDA, SQIVND (reference sequence). The CDR3 protein is CACESGQGNDQPQHF. The CDR3 DNA sequence: TGTGCCTGCGAATCGGGACAGGGAAATGATCAGCCCCAGCATTTT. The full variable domain, rest sourced from reference TRBV19 and TRBJ1-5, is DGGITQSPKYLFRKEGQNVTLSCEQNLNHDAMYWYRQDPGQGLRLIYYSQIVNDFQKGDIAEGYSVSREKKESFPLTVTSAQKNPTAFYLCACESGQGNDQPQHFGDGTRLSIL.

The genes are TRBV4-1 and TRBJ2-7, with 9 bases matching TRBD2. V dropped 0 bases and J dropped 1; count of bases not matched to a gene: 4. The germline gives CDR1 MGHRA, CDR2 YSYEKL. The CDR3 has 16 residues. CDR3 sequence: CASSQDISGGSYEQYF. CDR3 DNA: TGCGCCAGCAGCCAAGATATTAGCGGGGGATCCTACGAGCAGTACTTC.

The chain recombines TRBV24-1 with TRBJ2-1; the D gene is possibly TRBD1 (6 bases). CDR1 KGHDR and CDR2 SFDVKD come from the germline V gene. The CDR3 consists of 13 residues. With 4 bases removed from V and 10 bases from J, the gap between germline ends came to 13 bases. The CDR3 is CATSDPQGSEQFF. The CDR3 nucleotides read TGTGCCACCAGTGACCCACAGGGATCGGAGCAGTTCTTC.

This chain uses TRBV5-1 with TRBJ2-5; D may be TRBD2 (5 bases). The CDR3 runs 16 residues. The germline V and J ends were trimmed by 3 bases and 0 bases, with 15 bases remaining between them. Looked up from germline, CDR1 is SGHRS and CDR2 is YFSETQ. Here the CDR3 DNA reads TGCGCCAGCAGCTGGGTGCCCCCCGGGGACCAAGAGACCCAGTACTTC. Its translation: CASSWVPPGDQETQYF.

The chain couples TRBV7-3 to TRBJ2-7; a weak D match, TRBD1 (6 bases). The germline V and J ends were trimmed by 5 bases and 6 bases, with 11 bases remaining between them. The CDR3 totals 12 residues. Germline V gene data show CDR1 as SGHTA and CDR2 as FQGTGA. This chain's CDR3 is CASSEQGTEQYF. Here the CDR3 DNA reads TGTGCCAGCAGCGAACAGGGCACCGAGCAGTACTTC. The full variable domain, completed using reference TRBV7-3 and TRBJ2-7, is GAGVSQTPSNKVTEKGKYVELRCDPISGHTALYWYRQSLGQGPEFLIYFQGTGAADDSGLPNDRFFAVRPEGSVSTLKIQRTERGDSAVYLCASSEQGTEQYFGPGTRLTVT.

This sequence joins TRBV3-1 (or the pseudogene TRBV3-2) and TRBJ2-1; TRBD2 aligns across 8 bases. J gave up 9 bases and V 1 base, and 11 bases lay outside the gene matches. CDR3 length: 16 amino acids. Germline V lookup: CDR1 LGHDT, CDR2 YNNKEL (reference sequence). Written as DNA, the CDR3 is TGTGCCAGCAGCCAAGTGCTGACGGGGGGGGACGCTGAGCAGTTCTTC. Translated, it gives CASSQVLTGGDAEQFF.

This clone was recorded only once. The gene calls are TRBV9 and TRBJ2-7, with TRBD2 matching over 9 bases. V gave up 2 bases and J gave up 4 bases; unmatched junction bases: 10. The CDR3 runs to 16 residues. Germline V CDR1 and CDR2: SGDLS, YYNGEE. In DNA form, the CDR3 reads TGTGCCAGCAGCGTCGAAATAGCGGGGGCCCAATACGAGCAGTACGTC. Translation: CASSVEIAGAQYEQYV.

This clone was counted only a few times. The V call is TRBV7-8, the J call TRBJ1-5, with D possibly being TRBD1 (6 bases). CDR3 length: 15 amino acids. The V gene's germline CDR1 is SGHVS and CDR2 FQNEAQ. Trimming cost V 5 bases and J 4 bases, with 15 bases left between them. CDR3 residues: CASSLGGGQNQPQHF. The CDR3, as DNA: TGTGCCAGCAGCCTAGGGGGAGGGCAGAATCAGCCCCAGCATTTT.

This chain joins TRBV3-1 (or the pseudogene TRBV3-2) and TRBJ2-1; 7 bases are a match to TRBD2. J was trimmed by 8 bases and V by 7 bases; bases with no gene match: 20. CDR3 size: 17 residues. Per germline, CDR1 LGHDT and CDR2 YNNKEL (reference sequence). CDR3 residues: CASTPLRVGGLIDEQFF. The CDR3 coding sequence is TGTGCCAGCACCCCACTGAGGGTCGGGGGGTTAATCGATGAGCAGTTCTTC.

A remark on this clone: Possible read error: a much larger clone is one base away. The sample holds other DNA sequences that translate to the same CDR3. The chain is built from TRBV2 and TRBJ1-1, with D perhaps TRBD1 (6 bases). V lost 5 bases and J lost 1, with 8 bases in between. The CDR3 covers 13 residues. Germline loops: CDR1 SNHLY, CDR2 FYNNEI. The CDR3 loop is CASSLQGNTEAFF. CDR3 nucleotides: TGTGCCAGCAGTTTACAGGGGAACACTGAAGCTTTCTTT. The complete variable domain, with remaining parts taken from reference TRBV2 and TRBJ1-1, reads EPEVTQTPSHQVTQMGQEVILRCVPISNHLYFYWYRQILGQKVEFLVSFYNNEISEKSEIFDDQFSVERPDGSNFTLKIRSTKLEDSAMYFCASSLQGNTEAFFGQGTRLTVV.

V usage is TRBV6-5 and J usage is TRBJ2-7; the match to TRBD2 covers 8 bases. There are 14 residues in the CDR3. Germline V lookup: CDR1 MNHEY, CDR2 SVGAGI. J gave up 5 bases and V 4 bases, and 7 bases lay outside the gene matches. DNA for the CDR3: TGTGCCAGCAGTTCGACTAGCGCGTGGGACGAGCAGTACTTC. It is translated as CASSSTSAWDEQYF.

This chain links TRBV5-5 with TRBJ2-3; tentatively, D is TRBD2 (5 bases). V gave up 4 bases and J gave up 0 bases, with 12 bases separating them. In germline, CDR1 is SGHKS, CDR2 YYEKEE (reference sequence). This CDR3 contains 15 residues. The CDR3 loop is CASSPQPGSTDTQYF. The CDR3 DNA reads TGTGCCAGCAGCCCCCAGCCGGGGAGCACAGATACGCAGTATTTT.

The V and J genes are TRBV4-1 and TRBJ2-1; weak D call: TRBD2 (6 bases). Germline CDR1 MGHRA, CDR2 YSYEKL. V lost 3 bases, J lost 1 base, and 22 bases lay in between. CDR3 size: 19 residues. DNA for the CDR3: TGCGCCAGCAGCCAGGAGGGAGGCAGCGACGGTGGGTCCTACAATGAGCAGTTCTTC. This encodes CASSQEGGSDGGSYNEQFF.

The rearrangement links TRBV18 to TRBJ1-3; 9 positions agree with TRBD1. From germline, CDR1 is KGHSH and CDR2 LQKENI. With 4 bases clipped from V and 4 bases from J, the junction kept 2 bases outside the gene matches. The CDR3 is 14 amino acids. CDR3 loop: CASSRQGGGNTIYF. CDR3 in DNA: TGTGCCAGCTCACGACAGGGGGGCGGAAACACCATATATTTT.

The V and J genes are TRBV4-1 and TRBJ1-4; D remains unclear. In germline, CDR1 is MGHRA, CDR2 YSYEKL. The CDR3 length is 16 residues. V lost 4 bases and J 4 bases, leaving 16 bases between the germline ends. The CDR3 nucleotides are TGCGCCAGCAGCCCCCGCGTGGAGACCTATAATGAAAAACTGTTTTTT. It yields the protein CASSPRVETYNEKLFF.

The chain carries TRBV19 and TRBJ2-2; 7 bases are shared with TRBD2. Germline V gene sequence: CDR1 LNHDA, CDR2 SQIVND (reference sequence). Unmatched junction bases numbered 8, after V lost 2 bases and J lost 5 bases. The CDR3 has 16 residues. As DNA, the CDR3 is TGTGCCAGTAGTATACTAGGGGAGGGCCGTACCGGGGAGCTGTTTTTT. Residues: CASSILGEGRTGELFF.

V is TRBV6-5 and J is TRBJ2-3; TRBD2 matches at 14 bases. CDR3 length: 15 amino acids. CDR1 is MNHEY and CDR2 is SVGAGI in the germline V gene. V lost 6 bases and J lost 4; bases outside the gene matches: 3. CDR3 sequence (DNA): TGTGCCAGCAGGACGACTAGCGGGAGGGCAGATACGCAGTATTTT. Protein product: CASRTTSGRADTQYF.

The genes are TRBV19 and TRBJ1-1; no reliable D call. V dropped 5 bases and J dropped 2 bases, with 9 bases sitting between them. Germline values: CDR1 LNHDA, CDR2 SQIVND (reference sequence). The CDR3 covers 13 residues. Here the CDR3 DNA reads TGTGCCAGTAGTCCGTCAGTAAACACTGAAGCTTTCTTT. The encoded protein is CASSPSVNTEAFF.

The V gene is TRBV6-1, the J gene TRBJ2-3; a weak D match, TRBD2 (6 bases). CDR1 is MNHNS and CDR2 is SASEGT in the germline V gene. The CDR3 covers 16 residues. Deletions cut 2 bases from V and 3 bases from J, with 15 bases between. The CDR3 DNA sequence: TGTGCCAGCAGTGAATACGGCGGAGGGGAGACAGATACGCAGTATTTT. Translated, it gives CASSEYGGGETDTQYF.